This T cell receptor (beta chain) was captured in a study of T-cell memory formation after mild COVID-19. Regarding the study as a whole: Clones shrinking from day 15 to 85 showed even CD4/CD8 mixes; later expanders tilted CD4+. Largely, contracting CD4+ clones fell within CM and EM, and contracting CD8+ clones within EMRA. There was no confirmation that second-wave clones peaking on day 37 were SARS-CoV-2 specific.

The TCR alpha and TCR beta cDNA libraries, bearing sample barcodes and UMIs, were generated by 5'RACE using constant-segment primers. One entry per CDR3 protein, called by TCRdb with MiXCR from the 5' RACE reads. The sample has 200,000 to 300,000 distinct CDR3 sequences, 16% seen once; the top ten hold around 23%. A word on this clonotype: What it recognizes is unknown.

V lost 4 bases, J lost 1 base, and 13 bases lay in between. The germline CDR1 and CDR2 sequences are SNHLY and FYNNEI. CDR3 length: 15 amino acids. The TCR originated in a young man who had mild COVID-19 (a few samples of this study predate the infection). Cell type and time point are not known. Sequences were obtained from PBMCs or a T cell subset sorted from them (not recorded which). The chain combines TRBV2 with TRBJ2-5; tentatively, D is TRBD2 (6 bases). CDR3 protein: CASSVDGGGQETQYF. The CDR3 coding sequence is TGTGCCAGCAGTGTGGATGGGGGAGGCCAAGAGACCCAGTACTTC.